The 22 T cell receptor beta chains below were found in one sample sequenced in a study of blood T cell repertoires in COVID-19. The data were produced by immunoSEQ multiplex PCR, yet TCRdb's version contains in-frame clones alone and is incomplete. Of tens of thousands of clones in the sample, 92% were seen once. Sequences were obtained from peripheral blood. The origin of the receptors is a man in his fifties with active COVID-19.

V is TRBV4-3 and J is TRBJ1-5; weak D call: TRBD1 (6 bases). Trimming took 0 bases from V and 5 from J, leaving 14 bases between them. The V gene's germline CDR1 is LGHNA and CDR2 YSLEER. The CDR3 length is 16 residues. The CDR3 DNA follows: TGCGCCAGCAGCCAAGAAAACAGGGTGGGGTATCAGCCCCAGCATTTT. It is translated as CASSQENRVGYQPQHF.

This sequence joins TRBV4-1 and TRBJ2-3; 8 bases are a match to TRBD1. From germline, CDR1 is MGHRA and CDR2 YSYEKL. The V segment lost 6 bases and the J segment 1 base; nucleotides outside the gene matches: 12. This CDR3 contains 17 residues. CDR3 sequence (DNA): TGCGCCAGCAGAAGTTGGGAACCGGGACAGGGCACAGATACGCAGTATTTT. Translating it yields CASRSWEPGQGTDTQYF.

The CDR3 DNA reads TGTGCCAGCAGGGTAGCGGGAATCCATGAGCAGTTCTTC. It is translated as CASRVAGIHEQFF. The chain uses TRBV5-4 and TRBJ2-1, with 8 bases matching TRBD2. Trimming at V came to 5 bases and at J to 8 bases, leaving 6 bases not matched to a gene. The CDR3 runs 13 residues. Germline V gives CDR1 SGHNT, CDR2 YYREEE (reference sequence). The variable domain in full, completed from reference TRBV5-4 and TRBJ2-1, reads ETGVTQSPTHLIKTRGQQVTLRCSSQSGHNTVSWYQQALGQGPQFIFQYYREEENGRGNFPPRFSGLQFPNYSSELNVNALELDDSALYLCASRVAGIHEQFFGPGTRLTVL.

This clone was found once. This chain joins TRBV29-1 and TRBJ2-1; possibly TRBD1 or TRBD2 for D (6 bases each). Trimming shortened V by 7 bases and J by 5 bases, and 12 bases separated the two germline ends. This CDR3 contains 12 residues. Germline V CDR1 and CDR2: SQVTM, ANQGSEA. The CDR3 here is CSGGAGNNEQFF. For the CDR3, the DNA is TGCAGCGGGGGGGCGGGAAACAATGAGCAGTTCTTC.

V usage is TRBV7-2 and J usage is TRBJ1-2, with a tentative D call TRBD1 (5 bases). V was clipped by 1 base and J by 6 bases, with 21 bases between them. Germline lookup yields CDR1 SGHTA and CDR2 FQGNSA. The CDR3 runs 17 residues. As DNA, the CDR3 is TGTGCCAGCAGCTTAGAGGGTTTAGGGCGGGGCGAGGATGGCTACACCTTC. This gives the protein CASSLEGLGRGEDGYTF.

The chain links TRBV9 to TRBJ1-4; D is ambiguous. Trimming shortened V by 0 bases and J by 12 bases, and 12 bases separated the two germline ends. The CDR3 spans 13 residues. Germline assignment: CDR1 SGDLS and CDR2 YYNGEE. CDR3 sequence reads: CASSVDRWGELFF. The CDR3 region has the DNA TGTGCCAGCAGCGTAGATCGGTGGGGAGAACTGTTTTTT. Full variable domain (missing parts from reference TRBV9 and TRBJ1-4): DSGVTQTPKHLITATGQRVTLRCSPRSGDLSVYWYQQSLDQGLQFLIQYYNGEERAKGNILERFSAQQFPDLHSELNLSSLELGDSALYFCASSVDRWGELFFGSGTQLSVL.

This rearrangement joins TRBV28 to TRBJ1-2, with D maybe TRBD1 (5 bases). Per the germline V gene, CDR1 is MDHEN and CDR2 is SYDVKM. With 6 bases removed from V and 2 bases from J, the gap between germline ends came to 10 bases. This CDR3 region has 13 residues. DNA of the CDR3: TGTGCCAGCAGCCATACAGGAAACTATGGCTACACCTTC. Amino acids: CASSHTGNYGYTF.

The chain joins TRBV3-1 (or the pseudogene TRBV3-2) to TRBJ2-7, with 7 bases lining up with TRBD2. The germline V gene encodes CDR1 LGHDT and CDR2 YNNKEL (reference sequence). This CDR3 contains 17 residues. The V and J ends lost 0 bases and 6 bases, in that order; junction bases with no gene match: 14. In DNA, the CDR3 is TGTGCCAGCAGCCAAGAATGGGCTTCGGCAGCGGGATCCGAGCAGTACTTC. It is translated as CASSQEWASAAGSEQYF.

This chain uses TRBV18 with TRBJ1-2; 7 bases line up with TRBD1. The trim removed 8 bases at V and 5 bases at J, leaving 14 bases unmatched. Germline V gene lookup returns CDR1 KGHSH and CDR2 LQKENI. This CDR3 region has 15 residues. CDR3 bases: TGTGCCAGCGGACCTTCGGGACAGAATTTATATGGCTACACCTTC. Residues: CASGPSGQNLYGYTF.

There are a few counts of this clone. The chain combines TRBV7-8 with TRBJ2-5; tentative D call: TRBD1 (5 bases). The CDR3 has 14 residues. V shed 1 base and J shed 5 bases, with 11 bases lying between them. Germline V lookup: CDR1 SGHVS, CDR2 FQNEAQ. CDR3 coding DNA: TGTGCCAGCAGCTTAGGAAGGGGTGCGGAGACCCAGTACTTC. It is translated as CASSLGRGAETQYF. The variable domain in full, with the rest retrieved from reference TRBV7-8 and TRBJ2-5, is GAGVSQSPRYKVAKRGQDVALRCDPISGHVSLFWYQQALGQGPEFLTYFQNEAQLDKSGLPSDRFFAERPEGSVSTLKIQRTQQEDSAVYLCASSLGRGAETQYFGPGTRLLVL.

This clone was counted once. V is TRBV3-1 (or the pseudogene TRBV3-2) and J is TRBJ2-3, with TRBD2 matching 8 bases. Germline trimming cut 4 bases from V and 0 bases from J; bases unmatched to any gene: 6. Per the germline V gene, CDR1 is LGHDT and CDR2 is YNNKEL (reference sequence). The CDR3 extends over 16 amino acids. The CDR3 is CASSPAAGGSTDTQYF. The DNA of the CDR3 is TGTGCCAGCAGCCCGGCGGCGGGGGGAAGCACAGATACGCAGTATTTT.

Written as DNA, the CDR3 is TGTGCCAGTAGGACGGGACAGGCAGTTCTGAGCACAGATACGCAGTATTTT. Translated: CASRTGQAVLSTDTQYF. The chain is built from TRBV19 and TRBJ2-3, with TRBD1 matching 8 bases. With V trimmed by 6 bases and J by 0 bases, 11 bases remained unmatched. CDR1 and CDR2 (germline): LNHDA, SQIVND (reference sequence). The CDR3 is 17 amino acids. Drawing the rest from reference TRBV19 and TRBJ2-3, the complete variable domain is DGGITQSPKYLFRKEGQNVTLSCEQNLNHDAMYWYRQDPGQGLRLIYYSQIVNDFQKGDIAEGYSVSREKKESFPLTVTSAQKNPTAFYLCASRTGQAVLSTDTQYFGPGTRLTVL.

The rearrangement joins TRBV28 to TRBJ1-2; TRBD1 matches 9 bases. The CDR3 covers 14 residues. Germline loops: CDR1 MDHEN, CDR2 SYDVKM. The trim removed 6 bases at V and 5 bases at J, leaving 7 bases unmatched. The CDR3 nucleotides read TGTGCCAGCAGAAAACAGGGGGCGATGTATGGCTACACCTTC. It specifies CASRKQGAMYGYTF.

The V call is TRBV5-6, the J call TRBJ2-7; a possible D gene is TRBD1 (7 bases). V was trimmed by 1 base and J by 6 bases, leaving 14 bases between them. Looked up from germline, CDR1 is SGHDT and CDR2 is YYEEEE. The CDR3 is made up of 14 amino acids. CDR3 loop: CASSLRRGHFEQYF. The CDR3 bases are TGTGCCAGCAGCTTGCGGAGGGGGCACTTCGAGCAGTACTTC.

In its sample, this clone was seen once. CDR3 residues: CASSARGVAGGINEQFF. The CDR3, as DNA: TGCGCCAGCAGTGCAAGGGGTGTAGCGGGAGGGATCAATGAGCAGTTCTTC. The chain uses TRBV10-2 and TRBJ2-1; 11 positions match TRBD2. The V segment lost 4 bases and the J segment 6 bases; nucleotides outside the gene matches: 11. Germline V gene lookup returns CDR1 WSHSY and CDR2 SAAADI. The CDR3 runs 17 residues.

This chain links TRBV12-3 or TRBV12-4 with TRBJ1-5; a weak D match, TRBD1 (5 bases). Trimming pared 3 bases from V and 4 bases from J, leaving 7 bases between. The CDR3 runs to 13 residues. The CDR3 is CASSLRGNQPQHF. The CDR3 DNA follows: TGTGCCAGCAGTTTGCGGGGGAATCAGCCCCAGCATTTT.

This clone was counted a single time. CDR3: CASSLSGTGRQHF. In DNA form, the CDR3 reads TGTGCCAGCAGCTTGTCCGGGACAGGACGACAGCATTTT. The J gene is TRBJ1-5, the V gene TRBV5-4; TRBD1 agrees at 8 bases. Trimming cost V 1 base and J 13 bases; bases outside gene matches: 7. The CDR3 extends over 13 amino acids. Germline-derived CDR1 and CDR2 are SGHNT and YYREEE (reference sequence).

This chain connects TRBV5-4 to TRBJ2-1; 10 nucleotides agree with TRBD2. Germline CDR1 SGHNT, CDR2 YYREEE (reference sequence). After removal of 4 bases from V and 8 bases from J, the junction contained 15 bases not matched to a gene. This CDR3 comprises 17 residues. In DNA, the CDR3 is TGTGCCAGCAGCCCCACCCGAAATAGCGGGGGGAGCCATGAGCAGTTCTTC. Amino acids: CASSPTRNSGGSHEQFF.

The J gene is TRBJ1-2, the V gene TRBV5-8, with D maybe TRBD1 (5 bases). CDR1 and CDR2 from the germline V gene are SGHTS and YDEGEE. The CDR3 is made up of 13 amino acids. V dropped 2 bases and J dropped 4 bases, with 9 bases sitting between them. Here the CDR3 DNA reads TGTGCCAGCAGCTTCCTGGGGGGCTATGGCTACACCTTC. Translating gives CASSFLGGYGYTF.

Regarding this clone: One end of the junction is discordant with germline, which a read error may explain. The genes are TRBV3-1 (or the pseudogene TRBV3-2) and TRBJ2-3; possible D gene TRBD1, 6 bases. This CDR3 contains 12 residues. Germline CDR1 LGHDT, CDR2 YNNKEL (reference sequence). This CDR3 is CASSQGTVTQYF. The DNA for the CDR3 is TGTGCCAGCAGCCAAGGGACAGTTACGCAGTATTTT.

CDR3 region: CASSLAGTGYEQYF. Here the CDR3 DNA reads TGTGCCAGCAGCTTAGCCGGGACAGGCTACGAGCAGTACTTC. This chain connects TRBV7-9 to TRBJ2-7; 8 positions agree with TRBD1. With V trimmed by 0 bases and J by 3 bases, 1 base remained unmatched. The CDR3 runs 14 residues. Per germline, CDR1 SEHNR and CDR2 FQNEAQ (reference sequence).

The CDR3 here is CASSSGGQGANEKLFF. In DNA form, the CDR3 reads TGCGCCAGCAGCTCGGGTGGACAGGGAGCTAATGAAAAACTGTTTTTT. The chain is built from TRBV5-1 and TRBJ1-4; 8 bases agree with TRBD1. CDR1 SGHRS and CDR2 YFSETQ come from the germline V gene. The CDR3 has 16 residues. J gave up 3 bases and V 3 bases, and 7 bases lay outside the gene matches.